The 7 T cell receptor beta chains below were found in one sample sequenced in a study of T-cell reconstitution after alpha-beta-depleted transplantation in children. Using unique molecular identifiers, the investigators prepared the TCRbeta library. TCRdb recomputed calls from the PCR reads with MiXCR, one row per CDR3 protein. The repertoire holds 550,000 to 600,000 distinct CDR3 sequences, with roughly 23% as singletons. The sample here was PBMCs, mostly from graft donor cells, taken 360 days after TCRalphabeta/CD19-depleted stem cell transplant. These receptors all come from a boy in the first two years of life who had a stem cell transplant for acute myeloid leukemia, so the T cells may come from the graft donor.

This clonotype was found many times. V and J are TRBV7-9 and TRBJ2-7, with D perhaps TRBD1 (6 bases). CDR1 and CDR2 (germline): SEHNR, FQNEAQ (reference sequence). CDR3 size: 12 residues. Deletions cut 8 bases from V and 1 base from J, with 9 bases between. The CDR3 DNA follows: TGTGCCAGCGGCGGACAGTCCTACGAGCAGTACTTC. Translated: CASGGQSYEQYF.

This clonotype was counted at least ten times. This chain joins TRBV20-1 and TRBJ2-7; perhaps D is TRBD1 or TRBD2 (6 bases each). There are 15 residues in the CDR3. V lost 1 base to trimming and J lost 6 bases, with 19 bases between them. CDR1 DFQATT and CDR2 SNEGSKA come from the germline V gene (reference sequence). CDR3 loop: CSARGHVMGGAEQYV. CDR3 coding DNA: TGCAGTGCTAGAGGCCACGTGATGGGGGGCGCCGAGCAGTACGTC.

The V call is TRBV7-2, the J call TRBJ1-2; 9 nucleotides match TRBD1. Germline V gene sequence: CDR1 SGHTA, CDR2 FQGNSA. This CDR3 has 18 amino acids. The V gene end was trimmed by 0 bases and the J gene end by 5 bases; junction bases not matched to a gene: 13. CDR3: CASSLAPTGGGAIYGYTF. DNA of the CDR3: TGTGCCAGCAGCTTAGCCCCGACAGGGGGGGGCGCGATTTATGGCTACACCTTC.

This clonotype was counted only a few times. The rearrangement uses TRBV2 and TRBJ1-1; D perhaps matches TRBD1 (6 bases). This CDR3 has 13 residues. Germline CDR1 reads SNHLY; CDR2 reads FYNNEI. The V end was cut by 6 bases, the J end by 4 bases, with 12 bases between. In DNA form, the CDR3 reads TGTGCCAGCAGAAAAACAGGGCCCACTGAAGCTTTCTTT. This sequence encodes CASRKTGPTEAFF.

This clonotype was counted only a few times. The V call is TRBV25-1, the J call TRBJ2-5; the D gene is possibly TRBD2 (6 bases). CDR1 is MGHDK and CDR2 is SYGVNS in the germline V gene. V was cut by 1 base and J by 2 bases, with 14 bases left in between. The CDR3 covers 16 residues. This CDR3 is CASSEFGRRDQETQYF. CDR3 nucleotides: TGTGCCAGCAGTGAATTCGGGAGACGGGATCAAGAGACCCAGTACTTC.

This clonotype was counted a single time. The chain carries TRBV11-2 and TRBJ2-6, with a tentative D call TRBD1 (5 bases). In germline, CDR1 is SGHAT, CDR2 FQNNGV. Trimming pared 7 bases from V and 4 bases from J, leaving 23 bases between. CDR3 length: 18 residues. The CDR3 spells CASNSNRLRAAGANVLTF. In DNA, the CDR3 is TGTGCCAGCAACAGTAATCGTCTCAGGGCGGCCGGGGCCAACGTCCTGACTTTC.

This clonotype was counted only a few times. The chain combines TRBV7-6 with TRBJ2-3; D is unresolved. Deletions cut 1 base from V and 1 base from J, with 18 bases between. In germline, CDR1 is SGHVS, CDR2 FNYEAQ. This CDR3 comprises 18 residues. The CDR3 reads CASSLGTWSSRRTDTQYF. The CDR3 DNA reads TGTGCCAGCAGCTTAGGGACCTGGAGCTCCCGACGCACAGATACGCAGTATTTT.